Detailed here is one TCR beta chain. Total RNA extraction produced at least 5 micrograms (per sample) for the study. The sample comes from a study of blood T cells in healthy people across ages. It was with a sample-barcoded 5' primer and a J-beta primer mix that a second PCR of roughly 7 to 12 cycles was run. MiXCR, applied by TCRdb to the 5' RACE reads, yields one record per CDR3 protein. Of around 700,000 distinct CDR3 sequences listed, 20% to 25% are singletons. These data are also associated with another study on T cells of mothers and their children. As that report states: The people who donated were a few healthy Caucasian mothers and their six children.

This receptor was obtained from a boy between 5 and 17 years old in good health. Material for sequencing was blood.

The CDR3 here is CASSSSHEQYF. The CDR3 coding sequence is TGTGCCAGCAGCTCATCGCACGAGCAGTACTTC. The chain is built from TRBV7-2 and TRBJ2-7; no firm D call. This CDR3 spans 11 amino acids. Trimming took off 4 bases at V and 5 bases at J, with 6 bases between the two ends. The germline V gene has CDR1 SGHTA and CDR2 FQGNSA.